This T cell receptor (beta chain) was sequenced during a study of T-cell reconstitution after alpha-beta-depleted transplantation in children. This clonotype occurred many times. What it recognizes is unknown. Study observations and caveats: Reported findings indicate that, about two months after transplant, alpha-beta T cells came from several hundred expanded clones, which were derived from non-depleted graft cells.

For TCRbeta, the library was prepared with unique molecular identifiers. TCRdb analysed the PCR reads with MiXCR anew, one entry per CDR3 protein. The sample has just under 250,000 distinct CDR3 sequences; more than 20% are singletons. The clonotype originates from a girl aged 2-15 years with Fanconi anemia, due to receive a stem cell transplant. Material: PBMCs, obtained before TCRalphabeta/CD19-depleted stem cell transplant.

The CDR3 spells CSVGGGSLYNEQFF. In nucleotides, the CDR3 is TGCAGCGTTGGTGGCGGGTCCCTCTACAATGAGCAGTTCTTC. V gene TRBV29-1 combines with J gene TRBJ2-1; perhaps TRBD2 as D (5 bases). V was clipped by 4 bases and J by 3 bases, with 13 bases between them. The CDR3 totals 14 residues. CDR1 and CDR2 from the germline V gene are SQVTM and ANQGSEA.